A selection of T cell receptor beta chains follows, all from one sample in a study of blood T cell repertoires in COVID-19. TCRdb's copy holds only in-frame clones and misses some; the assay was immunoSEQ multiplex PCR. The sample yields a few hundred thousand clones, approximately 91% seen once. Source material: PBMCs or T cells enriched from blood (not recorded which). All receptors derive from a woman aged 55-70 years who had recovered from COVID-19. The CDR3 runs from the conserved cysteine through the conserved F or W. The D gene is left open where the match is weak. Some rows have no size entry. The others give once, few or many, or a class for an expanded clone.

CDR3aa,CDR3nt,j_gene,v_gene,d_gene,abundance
CASSLDSLTGGDGDTQYF,TGTGCCAGCAGCTTGGACTCCCTTACAGGGGGCGATGGAGATACGCAGTATTTT,TRBJ2-3,TRBV5-4,TRBD1,-
CASSVATGRQETQYF,TGTGCCAGCAGCGTCGCCACAGGGAGACAAGAGACCCAGTACTTC,TRBJ2-5,TRBV9,-,-
CATSDSSTSGGPNEQFF,TGTGCCACCAGTGATTCGTCTACTAGCGGGGGGCCCAATGAGCAGTTCTTC,TRBJ2-1,TRBV24-1,TRBD2,-
CASSPWGVSETQYF,TGTGCCAGCAGTCCCTGGGGCGTTTCAGAGACCCAGTACTTC,TRBJ2-5,TRBV27,-,-
CASSLGDRMNTEAFF,TGCGCCAGCAGCTTGGGAGACAGGATGAACACTGAAGCTTTCTTT,TRBJ1-1,TRBV5-1,-,-
CASSRGQGSYGYTF,TGTGCCAGCAGCCGAGGACAGGGAAGCTATGGCTACACCTTC,TRBJ1-2,TRBV6-5,TRBD1,-
CASSPPDRGWAYEQYF,TGTGCCAGCTCACCTCCGGACAGGGGTTGGGCCTACGAGCAGTACTTC,TRBJ2-7,TRBV18,TRBD1,-
CSVSGGGDGYTF,TGCAGCGTTTCGGGGGGAGGGGATGGCTACACCTTC,TRBJ1-2,TRBV29-1,-,once
CASNEGSGANVLTF,TGTGCCAGCAACGAGGGCTCTGGGGCCAACGTCCTGACTTTC,TRBJ2-6,TRBV9,-,-
CASSLDRINYGYTF,TGCGCCAGCAGCTTGGACAGGATAAACTATGGCTACACCTTC,TRBJ1-2,TRBV5-1,-,-
CASSLSFPGTGSEAFF,TGCGCCAGCAGCCTATCCTTCCCCGGGACAGGTAGCGAAGCTTTCTTT,TRBJ1-1,TRBV4-1,TRBD1,-
CASSPDRGHYEQYF,TGTGCCAGCAGCCCAGACAGGGGGCACTACGAGCAGTACTTC,TRBJ2-7,TRBV7-9,TRBD1,-
CASGGRQPQHF,TGTGCCAGCGGGGGCAGACAGCCCCAGCATTTT,TRBJ1-5,TRBV28,-,-
CASSPTVYQETQYF,TGTGCCAGCAGCCCCACGGTTTACCAAGAGACCCAGTACTTC,TRBJ2-5,TRBV5-6,-,-
CASSVEQELYGYTF,TGTGCCAGCAGCGTAGAACAGGAACTCTATGGCTACACCTTC,TRBJ1-2,TRBV9,-,-
CASSLVGPFGHQPQHF,TGTGCCAGCAGCTTAGTGGGGCCGTTCGGGCATCAGCCCCAGCATTTT,TRBJ1-5,TRBV7-9,-,-
CASSNDRNEKLFF,TGTGCCAGCTCAAACGACAGGAATGAAAAACTGTTTTTT,TRBJ1-4,TRBV18,-,-
CASSIPQGGGETQYF,TGTGCCAGTAGTATTCCACAGGGGGGTGGAGAGACCCAGTACTTC,TRBJ2-5,TRBV19,TRBD1,-
CASSLAGGTDTQYF,TGTGCCAGCAGCCTAGCGGGGGGGACAGATACGCAGTATTTT,TRBJ2-3,TRBV5-6,TRBD2,-
CATKPPGTGHYSNQPQHF,TGTGCCACTAAACCCCCCGGGACAGGGCACTATAGCAATCAGCCCCAGCATTTT,TRBJ1-5,TRBV24-1,TRBD1,-
CAIQTGTGTEAFF,TGTGCCATCCAGACAGGGACGGGCACTGAAGCTTTCTTT,TRBJ1-1,TRBV10-3,TRBD1,few
CASSDSGNTGELFF,TGTGCCAGCAGTGACTCCGGGAATACCGGGGAGCTGTTTTTT,TRBJ2-2,TRBV6-4,-,-
CATQGLGDSPLHF,TGTGCCACTCAGGGACTGGGAGATTCACCCCTCCACTTT,TRBJ1-6,TRBV2,-,-
CASSQVGRRAANEKLFF,TGCGCCAGCAGCCAAGTGGGGCGTAGGGCGGCAAATGAAAAACTGTTTTTT,TRBJ1-4,TRBV4-1,-,-
CASSESGLAGYTQYF,TGCGCCAGCAGTGAGTCGGGGCTAGCGGGGTATACGCAGTATTTT,TRBJ2-3,TRBV10-2,TRBD2,-
CASSRPGTGSPMYYGYTF,TGTGCCAGCAGTAGACCCGGGACAGGGTCTCCAATGTACTATGGCTACACCTTC,TRBJ1-2,TRBV27,TRBD1,once
CASSPGQGRQGSYEQYF,TGCGCCAGCAGCCCCGGACAGGGTAGACAGGGCTCCTACGAGCAGTACTTC,TRBJ2-7,TRBV5-1,TRBD1,-
CASSLYGSQETQYF,TGTGCCAGCAGCTTATACGGGTCACAAGAGACCCAGTACTTC,TRBJ2-5,TRBV7-2,-,-
CAWSSTSYEQYF,TGTGCCTGGAGTTCAACTTCGTACGAGCAGTACTTC,TRBJ2-7,TRBV30,-,-
CASSRDRGAYGYTF,TGTGCCAGCAGTCGGGACAGGGGAGCCTATGGCTACACCTTC,TRBJ1-2,TRBV6-5,TRBD1,-
CASSSPSGVADTQYF,TGCGCCAGCAGCTCCCCTAGCGGCGTGGCAGATACGCAGTATTTT,TRBJ2-3,TRBV5-1,TRBD2,once
CASSPRDSYNSPLHF,TGCGCCAGCAGCCCCCGGGATTCCTATAATTCACCCCTCCACTTT,TRBJ1-6,TRBV4-1,-,-
CATSDPTGGGGYTF,TGTGCCACCAGTGACCCGACAGGGGGAGGTGGCTACACCTTC,TRBJ1-2,TRBV24-1,TRBD1,few
CASSYSGRQETQYF,TGTGCCAGCAGTTACTCTGGGAGACAAGAGACCCAGTACTTC,TRBJ2-5,TRBV6-5,-,once
CASSPLPGGRTEAFF,TGTGCCAGCTCACCACTTCCAGGGGGTCGAACTGAAGCTTTCTTT,TRBJ1-1,TRBV18,TRBD1,-
CAISDRQGGSNQPQHF,TGTGCCATCAGTGACCGCCAGGGAGGGAGCAATCAGCCCCAGCATTTT,TRBJ1-5,TRBV10-3,-,-
CASSQQGYEQYF,TGTGCCAGCAGTCAACAGGGGTACGAGCAGTACTTC,TRBJ2-7,TRBV6-6,TRBD1,-
CASSQDPAGAGDTQYF,TGCGCCAGCAGCCAAGATCCGGCGGGGGCGGGGGATACGCAGTATTTT,TRBJ2-3,TRBV4-1,-,-
CASSHSTGNTIYF,TGTGCCAGCAGCCACTCGACAGGAAACACCATATATTTT,TRBJ1-3,TRBV3-1/TRBV3-2,-,-
CASSEGTGSIQPQHF,TGCGCCAGCAGTGAGGGGACAGGGTCGATTCAGCCCCAGCATTTT,TRBJ1-5,TRBV10-2,TRBD1,-
CASTRGGIPGELFF,TGTGCCAGCACCCGCGGGGGGATCCCCGGGGAGCTGTTTTTT,TRBJ2-2,TRBV2,TRBD2,-
CASSVPGQGLRGAQYF,TGTGCCAGCAGTGTTCCGGGACAGGGTCTTCGGGGGGCCCAGTACTTC,TRBJ2-5,TRBV6-1,TRBD1,-
CASSEVTEPYGYTF,TGTGCCAGCAGTGAGGTGACGGAGCCCTATGGCTACACCTTC,TRBJ1-2,TRBV2,-,-
CASSLSGVQSTGELFF,TGCGCCAGCAGCTTGTCAGGGGTGCAGAGCACCGGGGAGCTGTTTTTT,TRBJ2-2,TRBV5-1,-,-
CATSDGDGYQPQHF,TGTGCCACCAGTGATGGCGACGGGTATCAGCCCCAGCATTTT,TRBJ1-5,TRBV24-1,-,few
CASSYSRLAGEQFF,TGTGCCAGCAGTTACTCGAGACTAGCTGGTGAGCAGTTCTTC,TRBJ2-1,TRBV6-5,TRBD2,-
CASSTRTVFSGNTIYF,TGTGCCAGCAGCACCCGGACAGTATTCTCTGGAAACACCATATATTTT,TRBJ1-3,TRBV11-3,-,-
CASRLGGGYTF,TGTGCCAGCAGGTTAGGGGGTGGCTACACCTTC,TRBJ1-2,TRBV9,-,-
CASRGQGLAKNIQYF,TGCGCCAGCAGAGGACAGGGTCTGGCCAAAAACATTCAGTACTTC,TRBJ2-4,TRBV5-1,TRBD1,-